The entry that follows covers one T cell receptor (beta chain) sequence. Antigen: not known. The PCR was carried out with 60 Vbeta primers and 13 Jbeta primers. Assay used: immunoSEQ multiplex PCR; TCRdb lists only in-frame clones, some missing. The table has 60,000 or so clones, around 86% seen once. The CDR3 has 15 amino acids. V shed 2 bases and J 3 bases; nucleotides not matched to a gene: 6. Germline V gene sequence: CDR1 PRHDT, CDR2 FYEKMQ (reference sequence). The sample comes from a study of cytomegalovirus exposure and HLA in healthy donors. Study results and limitations: What a later analysis showed was that several of the most significant clusters appeared linked to common viral pathogens.

This receptor was identified in a female donor in good health and CMV-seronegative. Sequencing was done on a sample of PBMCs. The V and J genes are TRBV13 and TRBJ2-7; 8 bases agree with TRBD1. The CDR3 loop is CASSLTGTGGYEQYF. The DNA of the CDR3 is TGTGCCAGCAGCTTAACCGGGACAGGAGGCTACGAGCAGTACTTC.